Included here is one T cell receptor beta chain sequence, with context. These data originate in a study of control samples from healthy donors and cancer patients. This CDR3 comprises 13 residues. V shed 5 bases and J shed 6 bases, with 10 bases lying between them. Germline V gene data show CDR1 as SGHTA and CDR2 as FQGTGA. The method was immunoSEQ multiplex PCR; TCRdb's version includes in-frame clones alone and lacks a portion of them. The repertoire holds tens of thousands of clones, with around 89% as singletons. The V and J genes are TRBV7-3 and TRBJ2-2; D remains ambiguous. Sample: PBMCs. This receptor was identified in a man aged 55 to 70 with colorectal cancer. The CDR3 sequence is CASSLAFAGELFF. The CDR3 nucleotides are TGTGCCAGCAGCCTCGCATTCGCCGGGGAGCTGTTTTTT.